The 4 T cell receptor beta chains below were found in one sample sequenced in a study of T cells expressing NK-cell markers. TCRdb reprocessed the 5' RACE reads and reports one entry per CDR3 protein, with no DNA. Across about 460,000 distinct CDR3 sequences, the top ten clones capture under 1.5% of the sample. The material sequenced was blood T cells: a sorted CD56 or NKG2C T cell subset, CD4+ or CD8+ T cells, or bulk PBMC T cells (not recorded which). The receptors here all came from a woman in her forties or fifties in good health.

The gene calls are TRBV24-1 and TRBJ2-7. Germline assignment: CDR1 KGHDR and CDR2 SFDVKD. CDR3 length equals 15 residues. The CDR3 protein is CATSEFLRSSYEQYF.

This chain uses TRBV14 with TRBJ2-2. Germline V gene sequence: CDR1 SGHDN, CDR2 FVKESK. The CDR3 totals 13 residues. CDR3 sequence: CASSQEGFGELFF.

V usage is TRBV7-2 and J usage is TRBJ2-1; TCRdb designates TRBD1, a call that cannot be tested without DNA. The CDR3 totals 19 residues. Germline V lookup: CDR1 SGHTA, CDR2 FQGNSA. CDR3 region: CASSLIGVSRGSSYNEQFF.

The chain combines TRBV7-9 with TRBJ2-3; the D call of TRBD1 rests on TCRdb alone, since no DNA is present to check it. The length of the CDR3 is 15 residues. CDR1 is SEHNR, CDR2 FQNEAQ, per germline (reference sequence). This chain's CDR3 is CASSLRGANTDTQYF.